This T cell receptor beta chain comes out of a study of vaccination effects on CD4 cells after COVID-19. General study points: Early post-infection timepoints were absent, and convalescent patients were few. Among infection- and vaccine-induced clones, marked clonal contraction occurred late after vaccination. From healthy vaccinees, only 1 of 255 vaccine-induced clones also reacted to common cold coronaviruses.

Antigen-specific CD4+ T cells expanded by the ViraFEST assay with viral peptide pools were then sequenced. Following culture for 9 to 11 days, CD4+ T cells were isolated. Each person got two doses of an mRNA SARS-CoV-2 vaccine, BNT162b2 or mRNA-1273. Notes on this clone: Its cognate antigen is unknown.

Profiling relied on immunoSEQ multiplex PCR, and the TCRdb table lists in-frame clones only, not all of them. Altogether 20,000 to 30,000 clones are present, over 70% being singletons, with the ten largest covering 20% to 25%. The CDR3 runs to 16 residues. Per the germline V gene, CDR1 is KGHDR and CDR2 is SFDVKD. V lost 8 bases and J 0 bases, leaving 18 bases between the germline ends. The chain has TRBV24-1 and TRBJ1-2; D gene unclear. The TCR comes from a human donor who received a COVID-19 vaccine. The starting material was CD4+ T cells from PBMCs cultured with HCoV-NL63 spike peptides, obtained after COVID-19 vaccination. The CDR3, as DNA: TGTGCCACCATCACGATGAGACACACCACTAACTATGGCTACACCTTC. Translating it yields CATITMRHTTNYGYTF.